This T cell receptor (beta chain) was retrieved from a study of cytomegalovirus exposure and HLA in healthy donors. Study-wide results and limits: Among TCR sequences, most were rare, though some public TCRs appeared in many donors.

The germline CDR1 and CDR2 sequences are MNHEY and SMNVEV (reference sequence). V dropped 5 bases and J dropped 2 bases, with 9 bases sitting between them. The CDR3 loop spans 13 amino acids. Comments on this clone: Its antigen remains unknown. The same CDR3 is also encoded by other DNA sequences in this sample.

PCR involved 60 Vbeta and 13 Jbeta primers. Profiling relied on immunoSEQ multiplex PCR, and the TCRdb table lists in-frame clones only, not all of them. The sample lists about 69,000 clones; approximately 72% were seen once. The chain links TRBV27 to TRBJ1-2, with D possibly TRBD1 on 5 matching bases. The sequenced material came from PBMCs. This TCR was sampled from a woman in her 30s in good health and CMV-seronegative. The CDR3 loop reads CASSLKGNYGYTF. The DNA of the CDR3 is TGTGCCAGCAGTCTCAAGGGGAACTATGGCTACACCTTC.